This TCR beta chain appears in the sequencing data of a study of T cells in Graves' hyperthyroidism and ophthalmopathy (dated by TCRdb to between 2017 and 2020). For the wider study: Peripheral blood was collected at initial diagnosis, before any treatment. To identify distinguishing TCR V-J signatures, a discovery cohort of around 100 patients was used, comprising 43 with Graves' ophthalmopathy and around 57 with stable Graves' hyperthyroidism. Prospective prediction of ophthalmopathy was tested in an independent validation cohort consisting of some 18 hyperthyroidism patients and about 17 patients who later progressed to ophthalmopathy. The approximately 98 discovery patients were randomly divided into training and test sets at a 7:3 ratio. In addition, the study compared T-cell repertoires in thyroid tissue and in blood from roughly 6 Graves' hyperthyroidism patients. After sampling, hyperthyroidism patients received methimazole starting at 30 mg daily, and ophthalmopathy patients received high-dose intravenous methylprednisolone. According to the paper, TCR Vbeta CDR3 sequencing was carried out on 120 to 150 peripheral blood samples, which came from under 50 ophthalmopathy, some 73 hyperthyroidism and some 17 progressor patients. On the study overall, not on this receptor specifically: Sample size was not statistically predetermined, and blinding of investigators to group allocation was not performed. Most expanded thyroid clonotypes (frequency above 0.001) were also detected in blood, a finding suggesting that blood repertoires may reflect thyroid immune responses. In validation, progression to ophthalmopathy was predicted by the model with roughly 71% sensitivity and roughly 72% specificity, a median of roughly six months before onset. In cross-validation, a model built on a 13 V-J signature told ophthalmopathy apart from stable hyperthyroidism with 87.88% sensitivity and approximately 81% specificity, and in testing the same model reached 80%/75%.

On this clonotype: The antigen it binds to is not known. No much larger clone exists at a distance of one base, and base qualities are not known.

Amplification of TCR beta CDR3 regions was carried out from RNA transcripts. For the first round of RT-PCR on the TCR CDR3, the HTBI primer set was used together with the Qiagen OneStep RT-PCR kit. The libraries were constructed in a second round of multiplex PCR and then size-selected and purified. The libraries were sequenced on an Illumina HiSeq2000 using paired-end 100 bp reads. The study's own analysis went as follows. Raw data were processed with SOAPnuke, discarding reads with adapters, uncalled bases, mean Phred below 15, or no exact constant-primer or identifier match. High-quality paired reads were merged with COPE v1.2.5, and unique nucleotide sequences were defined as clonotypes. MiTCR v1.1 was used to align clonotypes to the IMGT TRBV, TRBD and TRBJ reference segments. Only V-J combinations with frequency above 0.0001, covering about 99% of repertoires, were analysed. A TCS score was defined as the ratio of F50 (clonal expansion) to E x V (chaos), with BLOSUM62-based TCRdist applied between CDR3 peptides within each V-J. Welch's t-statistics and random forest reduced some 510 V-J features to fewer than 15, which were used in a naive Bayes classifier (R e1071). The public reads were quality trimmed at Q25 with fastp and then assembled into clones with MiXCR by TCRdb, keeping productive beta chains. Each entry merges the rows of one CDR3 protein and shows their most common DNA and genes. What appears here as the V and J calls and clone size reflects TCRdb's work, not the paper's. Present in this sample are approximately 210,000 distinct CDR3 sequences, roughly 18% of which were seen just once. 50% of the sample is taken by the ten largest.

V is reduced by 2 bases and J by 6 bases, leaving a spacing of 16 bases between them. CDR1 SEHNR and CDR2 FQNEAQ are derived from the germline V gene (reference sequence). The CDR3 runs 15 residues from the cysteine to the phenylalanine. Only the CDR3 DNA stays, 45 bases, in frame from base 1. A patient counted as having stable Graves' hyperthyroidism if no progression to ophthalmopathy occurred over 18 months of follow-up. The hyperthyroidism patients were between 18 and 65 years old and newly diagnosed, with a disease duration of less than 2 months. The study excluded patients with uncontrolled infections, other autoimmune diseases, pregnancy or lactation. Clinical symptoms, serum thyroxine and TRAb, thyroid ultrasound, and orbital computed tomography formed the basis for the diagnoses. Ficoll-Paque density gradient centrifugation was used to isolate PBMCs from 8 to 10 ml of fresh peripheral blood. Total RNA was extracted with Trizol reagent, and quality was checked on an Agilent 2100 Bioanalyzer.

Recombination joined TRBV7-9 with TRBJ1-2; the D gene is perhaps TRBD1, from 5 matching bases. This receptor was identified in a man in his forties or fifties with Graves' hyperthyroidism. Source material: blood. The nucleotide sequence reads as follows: TGTGCCAGCAGCTTATCTCAATCAGGGTGGGATGGCTACACCTTC. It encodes CASSLSQSGWDGYTF.